The sequence of this TCR beta chain was determined in a study of shared clonotypes between healthy human individuals (dated by TCRdb to about 2020). Study-wide context: The cohort included three men and a couple of women between 18 and 49 years of age. The study deeply sequenced blood TCR repertoires of several healthy adults to estimate repertoire size and the extent of clonotype sharing between individuals. To increase sequencing depth and limit assay-specific biases, TCR repertoire library preparation and sequencing were carried out by different laboratories using diverse techniques. Per donor, leukapheresis produced somewhere between about 0.85 and 9.5 billion PBMCs. Paper-wide results and their limitations: Sampling was limited to blood, and TCR repertoires in tissue likely differ from TCR repertoires in blood. Because the study included only a small number of donors, the genetic and exposure-history diversity represented was limited. Pairwise subsampling led to the expectation that sequencing depth would affect the degree of clonotype sharing among donors.

Trimming takes 0 bases from V and 5 bases from J, and the germline ends sit 7 bases apart. For CDR1 and CDR2, the germline V gene lists SGDLS and YYNGEE. Reading from cysteine to phenylalanine, the CDR3 counts 13 amino acids. Just the 39-base CDR3 DNA is kept, in frame starting at base 1. Healthy HIV-negative adults with no recently reported acute infections or vaccinations were included as donors. Only Caucasian adults living in Nashville, Tennessee, USA were represented among the donors. For unsorted samples, about 85 million PBMCs were counted and genomic DNA was extracted with the QIAamp DNA Blood Mini kit. After blood collection by leukapheresis, PBMCs were isolated using Ficoll-Histopaque density gradient centrifugation and then cryopreserved in the vapor phase of liquid nitrogen. Using the deep immunoSEQ assay, multiplex PCR amplified TCR CDR3 regions from genomic DNA. Genomic DNA extracted from each cell subset was distributed evenly over all wells of several immunoSEQ 96-well plates, and each plate served as one replicate. For unsorted PBMC, each replicate PCR was loaded with 300 ng genomic DNA, equivalent to roughly 33,000 T cell genomes. Ten immunoSEQ deep assay plates were used to sequence unsorted PBMC genomic DNA. Purified libraries were quantified with a Qubit 3.0 fluorometer, sized on a Bioanalyzer 2100, and re-quantified with the KAPA Library Quantification kit. A separate single-read 150-cycle Illumina NextSeq 550 flow cell was used to sequence each immunoSEQ 96-well plate. The study's own analysis went as follows. Because the immunoSEQ output included only junctional sequences and no quality scores, the filtering could not be the same as the filtering used for full-length reads. To assign V/J genes and CDR3, sequences were annotated against IMGT germline references using PyIR, a Python wrapper for IgBLAST v1.9. Reads were removed for weak V/J assignments (E-value above 1e-6), missing CDR3, stop codons, out-of-frame junctions, or ambiguous translated residues. V3J clonotypes were defined as sequences sharing the same inferred V gene, J gene, and CDR3 amino acid sequence. To compute the percentage overlap between repertoires, the number of shared unique clonotypes was divided by the size of the smaller repertoire. Three approaches were used to assess repertoire richness: RTK rarefaction, the Chao1 estimator, and Recon v2.1 estimates of unobserved clonotypes. The clones in this table, taken by TCRdb from immuneACCESS, are in-frame only. Not every clone is retained; where verified, under half of the shortfall comes from an unresolved V gene, and the cause of the rest is unknown. From that table come the V and J calls and clone size; the DNA was used to work out D and trimming. The sample yields about 490,000 clones; around 80% were counted once. 12% of the sample goes to the ten largest clones.

This clone was picked up many times. Its recognized antigen is unknown. One base away there is no much larger clone; base qualities are not given. This TCR came from a woman aged 40-49 years in good health. Some clones in this sample may be carry-over from other donors' samples. The sequenced sample was PBMCs. Here the chain combines TRBV9 and TRBJ2-3, with the D gene uncertain. The CDR3 here reads CASSVGWGDTQYF. The DNA reads TGTGCCAGCAGCGTAGGCTGGGGAGATACGCAGTATTTT.